The text below deals with one T cell receptor beta chain. The antigen is not known. V lost 1 base, J lost 3 bases, and 4 bases lay in between. The CDR3 loop spans 13 amino acids. Per the germline V gene, CDR1 is LNHDA and CDR2 is SQIVND (reference sequence). A multiplex PCR was run with 60 Vbeta primers and 13 Jbeta primers. Method: immunoSEQ multiplex PCR; TCRdb's copy keeps in-frame clones and lacks some. The sample has around 110,000 clones; around 81% are singletons. The data originate from a study of cytomegalovirus exposure and HLA in healthy donors. Study results and caveats: A link between a missense DCLRE1C variant and TCR beta V- and J-gene trimming emerged from a later analysis. A later analysis showed that HLA-associated TCR beta chains had undergone more clonal expansion than equally common others. In vitro assays verified that a few CMV-associated chains recognized CMV antigens specifically.

The donors, nominally healthy at sampling, likely had unrecorded immune exposures. The sequenced material came from PBMCs. V usage is TRBV19 and J usage is TRBJ1-5, with D hard to call. The clonotype was recovered from a woman aged 25 to 39 in good health and CMV-seronegative. The CDR3 region is CASSIALNQPQHF. CDR3 nucleotide sequence: TGTGCCAGTAGTATAGCCCTCAATCAGCCCCAGCATTTT.